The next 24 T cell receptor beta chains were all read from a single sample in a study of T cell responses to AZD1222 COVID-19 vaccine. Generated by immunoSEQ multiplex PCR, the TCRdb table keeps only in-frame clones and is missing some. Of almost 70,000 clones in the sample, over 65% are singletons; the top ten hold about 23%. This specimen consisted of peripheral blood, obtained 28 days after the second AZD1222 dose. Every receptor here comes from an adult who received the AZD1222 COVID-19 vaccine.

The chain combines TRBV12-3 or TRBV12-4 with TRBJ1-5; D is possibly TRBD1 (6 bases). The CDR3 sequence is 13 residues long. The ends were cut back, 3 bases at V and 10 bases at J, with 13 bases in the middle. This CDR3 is CASSFTGQDPQHF. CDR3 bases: TGTGCCAGCAGTTTTACAGGGCAGGATCCCCAGCATTTT.

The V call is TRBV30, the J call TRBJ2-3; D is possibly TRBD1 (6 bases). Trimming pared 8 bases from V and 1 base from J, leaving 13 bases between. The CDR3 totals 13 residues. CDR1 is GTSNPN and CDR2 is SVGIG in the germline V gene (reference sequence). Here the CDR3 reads CARGDIGTDTQYF. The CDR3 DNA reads TGTGCCCGAGGGGACATAGGCACAGATACGCAGTATTTT.

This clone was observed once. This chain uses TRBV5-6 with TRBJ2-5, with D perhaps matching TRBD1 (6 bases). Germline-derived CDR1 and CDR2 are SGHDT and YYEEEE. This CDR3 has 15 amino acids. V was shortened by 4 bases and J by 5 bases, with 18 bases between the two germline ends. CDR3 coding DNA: TGTGCCAGCAGCCAAGGGGCTGGGGGCAGGGAGACCCAGTACTTC. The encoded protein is CASSQGAGGRETQYF. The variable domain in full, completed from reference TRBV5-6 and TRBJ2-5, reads DAGVTQSPTHLIKTRGQQVTLRCSPKSGHDTVSWYQQALGQGPQFIFQYYEEEERQRGNFPDRFSGHQFPNYSSELNVNALLLGDSALYLCASSQGAGGRETQYFGPGTRLLVL.

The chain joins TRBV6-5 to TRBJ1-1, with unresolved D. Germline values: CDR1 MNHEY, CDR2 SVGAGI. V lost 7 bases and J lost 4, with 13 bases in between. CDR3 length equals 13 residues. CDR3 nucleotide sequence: TGTGCCAGCATAATCGGCGGAGGCACTGAAGCTTTCTTT. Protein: CASIIGGGTEAFF.

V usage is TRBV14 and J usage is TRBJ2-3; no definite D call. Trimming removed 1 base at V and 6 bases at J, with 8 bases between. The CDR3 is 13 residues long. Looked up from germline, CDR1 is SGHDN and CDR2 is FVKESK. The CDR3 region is CASSQGLGDTQYF. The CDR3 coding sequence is TGTGCCAGCAGCCAAGGTTTGGGCGATACGCAGTATTTT.

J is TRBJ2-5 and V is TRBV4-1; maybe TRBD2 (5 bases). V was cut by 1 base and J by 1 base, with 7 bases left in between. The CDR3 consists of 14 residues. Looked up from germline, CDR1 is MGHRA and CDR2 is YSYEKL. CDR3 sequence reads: CASSQGTRQETQYF. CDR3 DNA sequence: TGCGCCAGCAGCCAAGGGACTCGCCAAGAGACCCAGTACTTC.

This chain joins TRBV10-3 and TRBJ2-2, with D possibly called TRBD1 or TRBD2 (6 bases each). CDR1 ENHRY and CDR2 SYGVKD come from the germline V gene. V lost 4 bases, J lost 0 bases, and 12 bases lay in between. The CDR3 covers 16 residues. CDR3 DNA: TGTGCCATCAGTGTAGGGGGGAGCGCGAACACCGGGGAGCTGTTTTTT. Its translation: CAISVGGSANTGELFF.

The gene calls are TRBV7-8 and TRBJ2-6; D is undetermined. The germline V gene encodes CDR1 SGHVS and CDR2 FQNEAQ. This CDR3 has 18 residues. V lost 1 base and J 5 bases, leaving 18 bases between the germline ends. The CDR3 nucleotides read TGTGCCAGCAGCTTAGATGTGCGCGGACCGATGCGGGCCAACGTCCTGACTTTC. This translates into CASSLDVRGPMRANVLTF.

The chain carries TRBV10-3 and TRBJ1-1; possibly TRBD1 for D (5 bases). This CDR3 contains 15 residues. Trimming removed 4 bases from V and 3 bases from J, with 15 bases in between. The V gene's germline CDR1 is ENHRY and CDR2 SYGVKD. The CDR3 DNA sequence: TGTGCCATCAGTGTAAAAGGGGCGGGAGACACTGAAGCTTTCTTT. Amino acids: CAISVKGAGDTEAFF.

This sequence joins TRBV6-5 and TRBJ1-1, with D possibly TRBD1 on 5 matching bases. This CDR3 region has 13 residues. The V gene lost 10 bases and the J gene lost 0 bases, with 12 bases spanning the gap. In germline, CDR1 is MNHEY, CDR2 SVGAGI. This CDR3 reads CANQDSLNTEAFF. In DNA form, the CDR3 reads TGTGCCAACCAAGACAGTCTGAACACTGAAGCTTTCTTT.

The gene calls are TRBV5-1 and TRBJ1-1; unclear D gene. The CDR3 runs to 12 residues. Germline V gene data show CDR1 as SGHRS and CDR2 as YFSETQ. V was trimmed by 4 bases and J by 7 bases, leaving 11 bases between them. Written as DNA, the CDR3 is TGCGCCAGCAGCCCACAAGGAATTGAAGCTTTCTTT. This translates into CASSPQGIEAFF.

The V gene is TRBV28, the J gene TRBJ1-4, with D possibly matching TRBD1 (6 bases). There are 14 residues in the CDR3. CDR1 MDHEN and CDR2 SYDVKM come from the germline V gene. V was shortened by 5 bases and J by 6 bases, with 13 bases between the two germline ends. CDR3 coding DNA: TGTGCCAGCAGTCAACAGGGTCCCTATGAAAAACTGTTTTTT. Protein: CASSQQGPYEKLFF.

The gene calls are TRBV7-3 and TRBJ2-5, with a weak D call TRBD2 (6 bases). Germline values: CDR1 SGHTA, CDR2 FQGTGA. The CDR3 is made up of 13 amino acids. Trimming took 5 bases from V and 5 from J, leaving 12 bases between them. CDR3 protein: CASSPGVTETQYF. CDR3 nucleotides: TGTGCCAGCAGCCCGGGGGTAACGGAGACCCAGTACTTC.

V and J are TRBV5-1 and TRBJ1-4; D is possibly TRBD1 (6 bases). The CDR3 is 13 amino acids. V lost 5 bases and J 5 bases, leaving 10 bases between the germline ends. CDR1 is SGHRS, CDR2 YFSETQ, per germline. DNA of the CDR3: TGCGCCAGCAGGACAGGCCTGAATGAAAAACTGTTTTTT. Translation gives CASRTGLNEKLFF.

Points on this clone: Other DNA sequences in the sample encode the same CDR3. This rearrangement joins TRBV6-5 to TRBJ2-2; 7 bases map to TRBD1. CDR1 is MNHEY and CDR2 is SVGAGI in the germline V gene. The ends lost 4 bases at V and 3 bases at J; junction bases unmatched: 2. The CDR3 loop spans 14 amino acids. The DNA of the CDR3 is TGTGCCAGCAGTTCGGGACAGTACACCGGGGAGCTGTTTTTT. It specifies CASSSGQYTGELFF.

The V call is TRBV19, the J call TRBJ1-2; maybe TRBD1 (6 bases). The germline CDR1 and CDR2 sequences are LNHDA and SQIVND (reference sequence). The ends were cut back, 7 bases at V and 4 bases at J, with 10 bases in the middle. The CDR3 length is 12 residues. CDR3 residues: CASKGGLYGYTF. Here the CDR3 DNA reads TGTGCCAGTAAGGGGGGACTCTATGGCTACACCTTC. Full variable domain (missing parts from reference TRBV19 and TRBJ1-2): DGGITQSPKYLFRKEGQNVTLSCEQNLNHDAMYWYRQDPGQGLRLIYYSQIVNDFQKGDIAEGYSVSREKKESFPLTVTSAQKNPTAFYLCASKGGLYGYTFGSGTRLTVV.

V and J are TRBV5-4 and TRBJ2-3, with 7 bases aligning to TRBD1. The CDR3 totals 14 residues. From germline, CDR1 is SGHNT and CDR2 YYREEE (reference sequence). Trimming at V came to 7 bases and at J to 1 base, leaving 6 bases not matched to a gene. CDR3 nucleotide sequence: TGTGCCAGCCACTCTCAGGGGGGCACAGATACGCAGTATTTT. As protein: CASHSQGGTDTQYF.

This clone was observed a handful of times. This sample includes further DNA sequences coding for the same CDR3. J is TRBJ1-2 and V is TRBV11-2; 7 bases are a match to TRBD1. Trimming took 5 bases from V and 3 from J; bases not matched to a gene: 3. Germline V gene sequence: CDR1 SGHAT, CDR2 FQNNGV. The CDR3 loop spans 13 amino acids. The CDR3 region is CASSPGQDYGYTF. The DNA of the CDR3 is TGTGCCAGCAGCCCAGGACAGGACTATGGCTACACCTTC.

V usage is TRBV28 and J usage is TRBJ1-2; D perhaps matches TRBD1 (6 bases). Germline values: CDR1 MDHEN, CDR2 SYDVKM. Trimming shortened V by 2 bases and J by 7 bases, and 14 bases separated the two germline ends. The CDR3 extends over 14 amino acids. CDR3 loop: CASSLGGQSSGYTF. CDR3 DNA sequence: TGTGCCAGCAGTTTAGGTGGACAGTCTAGTGGCTACACCTTC.

The CDR3 protein is CASSRELLNTEAFF. The CDR3 DNA reads as TGCGCCAGCAGCCGGGAGCTTCTGAACACTGAAGCTTTCTTT. The chain recombines TRBV5-1 with TRBJ1-1; D is unclear. The CDR3 has 14 amino acids. The germline V and J ends were trimmed by 4 bases and 0 bases, with 10 bases remaining between them. Germline V lookup: CDR1 SGHRS, CDR2 YFSETQ.

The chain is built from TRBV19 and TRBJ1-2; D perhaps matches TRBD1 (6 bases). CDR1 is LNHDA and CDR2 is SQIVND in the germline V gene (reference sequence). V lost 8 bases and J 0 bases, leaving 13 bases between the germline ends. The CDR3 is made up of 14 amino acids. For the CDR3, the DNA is TGTGCCAGTGATCGGGGGGCCCCTAACTATGGCTACACCTTC. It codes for CASDRGAPNYGYTF. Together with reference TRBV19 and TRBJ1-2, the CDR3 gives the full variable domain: DGGITQSPKYLFRKEGQNVTLSCEQNLNHDAMYWYRQDPGQGLRLIYYSQIVNDFQKGDIAEGYSVSREKKESFPLTVTSAQKNPTAFYLCASDRGAPNYGYTFGSGTRLTVV.

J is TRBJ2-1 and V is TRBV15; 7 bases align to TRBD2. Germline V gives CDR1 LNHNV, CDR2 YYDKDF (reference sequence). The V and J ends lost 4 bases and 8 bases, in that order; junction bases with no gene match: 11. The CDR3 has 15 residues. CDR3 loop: CATSTGTNFVDEQFF. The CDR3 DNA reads TGTGCCACCAGCACCGGGACTAACTTTGTAGATGAGCAGTTCTTC. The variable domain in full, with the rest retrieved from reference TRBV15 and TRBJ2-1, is DAMVIQNPRYQVTQFGKPVTLSCSQTLNHNVMYWYQQKSSQAPKLLFHYYDKDFNNEADTPDNFQSRRPNTSFCFLDIRSPGLGDTAMYLCATSTGTNFVDEQFFGPGTRLTVL.

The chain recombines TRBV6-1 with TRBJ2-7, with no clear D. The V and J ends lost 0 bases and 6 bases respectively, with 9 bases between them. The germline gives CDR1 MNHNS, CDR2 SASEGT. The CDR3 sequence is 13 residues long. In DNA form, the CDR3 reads TGTGCCAGCAGTGAAGCGTACGCTAGCGAGCAGTACTTC. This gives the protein CASSEAYASEQYF.

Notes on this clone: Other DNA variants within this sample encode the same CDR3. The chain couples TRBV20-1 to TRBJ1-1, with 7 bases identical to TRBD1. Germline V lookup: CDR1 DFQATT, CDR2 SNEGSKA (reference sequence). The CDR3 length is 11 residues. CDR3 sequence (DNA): TGCAGCGCCAGGGGGGGGACTGAAGCTTTCTTT. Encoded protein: CSARGGTEAFF.